These 14 T cell receptor beta chains originate from one sample sequenced in a study of cytomegalovirus exposure and HLA in healthy donors. Repertoires were generated with immunoSEQ multiplex PCR, while TCRdb's copy carries only in-frame clones and drops some. Of about 360,000 clones in the sample, roughly 90% were seen once. The sample consisted of PBMCs. Receptors were obtained from a woman aged 18-29 years in good health and CMV-seronegative.

This chain uses TRBV27 with TRBJ2-1; D perhaps matches TRBD1 (6 bases). In germline, CDR1 is MNHEY, CDR2 SMNVEV (reference sequence). V shed 7 bases and J shed 5 bases, with 18 bases lying between them. The CDR3 loop spans 15 amino acids. The DNA for the CDR3 is TGTGCCAGCAACCCCTGGGGGCGGGCTAACAATGAGCAGTTCTTC. Translation gives CASNPWGRANNEQFF.

A word on this clone: Compared with germline, one end of the junction differs, possibly owing to a read error. The rearrangement uses TRBV30 and TRBJ1-4; TRBD1 agrees at 9 bases. This CDR3 region has 16 residues. CDR1 is GTSNPN, CDR2 SVGIG, per germline (reference sequence). CDR3 sequence (DNA): TGTGCCTGGAGTGGTCCGGGACAGGGCCCTAATAAAAAACTGTTTTTT. Its translation: CAWSGPGQGPNKKLFF.

The chain employs TRBV6-1 and TRBJ2-7; TRBD1 is a possible D gene (5 bases). The CDR3 extends over 15 amino acids. Germline V CDR1 and CDR2: MNHNS, SASEGT. V lost 0 bases and J lost 0, with 9 bases in between. The CDR3 DNA reads as TGTGCCAGCAGTGAAGCCCAGACAGCCTCCTACGAGCAGTACTTC. Protein: CASSEAQTASYEQYF.

This clone has a handful of counts. The rearrangement joins TRBV15 to TRBJ1-2, with 7 nucleotides matching TRBD1. CDR1 is LNHNV and CDR2 is YYDKDF in the germline V gene (reference sequence). The ends lost 5 bases at V and 2 bases at J; junction bases unmatched: 2. The CDR3 is made up of 13 amino acids. CDR3 protein: CATSGQANYGYTF. Here the CDR3 DNA reads TGTGCCACCAGCGGACAGGCGAACTATGGCTACACCTTC. Together with reference TRBV15 and TRBJ1-2, the CDR3 gives the full variable domain: DAMVIQNPRYQVTQFGKPVTLSCSQTLNHNVMYWYQQKSSQAPKLLFHYYDKDFNNEADTPDNFQSRRPNTSFCFLDIRSPGLGDTAMYLCATSGQANYGYTFGSGTRLTVV.

This rearrangement joins TRBV4-1 to TRBJ2-7; 9 bases match TRBD2. The V and J ends lost 1 base and 3 bases, in that order; junction bases with no gene match: 4. The CDR3 is 15 residues long. Germline V gene lookup returns CDR1 MGHRA and CDR2 YSYEKL. The CDR3 nucleotides are TGCGCCAGCAGCCAAGTAGGTAGCGGGGGCTACGAGCAGTACTTC. It translates to CASSQVGSGGYEQYF.

The J gene is TRBJ2-5, the V gene TRBV5-1, with 7 bases fitting TRBD2. The J segment lost 5 bases and the V segment lost 3 bases, leaving 7 bases of the junction unmatched. The CDR3 runs 14 residues. Germline values: CDR1 SGHRS, CDR2 YFSETQ. The CDR3 region has the DNA TGCGCCAGCAGCTCGGGGAGGGCGGGGGAGACCCAGTACTTC. Its translation: CASSSGRAGETQYF. The whole variable domain, remainder taken from reference TRBV5-1 and TRBJ2-5, is KAGVTQTPRYLIKTRGQQVTLSCSPISGHRSVSWYQQTPGQGLQFLFEYFSETQRNKGNFPGRFSGRQFSNSRSEMNVSTLELGDSALYLCASSSGRAGETQYFGPGTRLLVL.

The chain uses TRBV30 and TRBJ2-1; 8 nucleotides match TRBD1. V shed 4 bases, J shed 0 bases, and the junction held 5 bases outside the gene matches. This CDR3 has 15 amino acids. Germline V gene lookup returns CDR1 GTSNPN and CDR2 SVGIG (reference sequence). DNA for the CDR3: TGTGCCTGGATCCCCGGACAGGGCTCCTACAATGAGCAGTTCTTC. Protein sequence: CAWIPGQGSYNEQFF.

CDR3 sequence reads: CASSIVPPWTGTNEQYF. The CDR3 bases are TGTGCCAGTAGTATAGTCCCCCCCTGGACAGGGACGAACGAGCAGTACTTC. The J gene is TRBJ2-7, the V gene TRBV19, with 8 nucleotides matching TRBD1. The CDR3 length is 17 residues. Germline assignment: CDR1 LNHDA and CDR2 SQIVND (reference sequence). The V and J ends lost 1 base and 5 bases, in that order; junction bases with no gene match: 13.

The table lists this clone with a count of one. J is TRBJ2-1 and V is TRBV28, with 7 positions matching TRBD2. The V segment lost 6 bases and the J segment 0 bases; nucleotides outside the gene matches: 8. This CDR3 has 16 residues. Germline CDR1 is MDHEN and CDR2 is SYDVKM. The CDR3 loop is CASSRLGGSSYNEQFF. Written as DNA, the CDR3 is TGTGCCAGCAGCCGATTGGGGGGGAGCTCCTACAATGAGCAGTTCTTC.

This clone was seen just once. J is TRBJ1-4 and V is TRBV19; a weak D match, TRBD1 (5 bases). Deletions cut 7 bases from V and 3 bases from J, with 21 bases between. The CDR3 contains 17 residues. CDR1 and CDR2 (germline): LNHDA, SQIVND (reference sequence). In DNA, the CDR3 is TGTGCCAGTACCCGCGCCAATCGACAGATCCCTAATGAAAAACTGTTTTTT. Translated: CASTRANRQIPNEKLFF.

This clone was counted a few times. The chain has TRBV27 and TRBJ2-1; 8 bases match TRBD2. CDR1 is MNHEY, CDR2 SMNVEV, per germline (reference sequence). The CDR3 has 20 residues. The J segment lost 2 bases and the V segment lost 2 bases, leaving 17 bases of the junction unmatched. CDR3 loop: CASSLKWVKTREVTYNEQFF. The CDR3 DNA is TGTGCCAGCAGTTTAAAGTGGGTTAAGACGCGGGAGGTAACCTACAATGAGCAGTTCTTC.

The V and J genes are TRBV27 and TRBJ2-1; 9 bases match TRBD2. Per germline, CDR1 MNHEY and CDR2 SMNVEV (reference sequence). The CDR3 length is 15 residues. V was pared by 6 bases and J by 4 bases, with 7 bases of the junction left unmatched. The CDR3 nucleotides are TGTGCCAGCAGCACTCGCGGGAGGGATTACAATGAGCAGTTCTTC. Its protein product is CASSTRGRDYNEQFF.

The genes are TRBV11-2 and TRBJ2-2, with TRBD2 matching 9 bases. Germline loops: CDR1 SGHAT, CDR2 FQNNGV. V gave up 5 bases and J gave up 4 bases; unmatched junction bases: 8. The CDR3 has 16 residues. In nucleotides, the CDR3 is TGTGCCAGCAGCATTTTTAGCGGGAGTGCCACCGGGGAGCTGTTTTTT. Encoded protein: CASSIFSGSATGELFF.

This chain connects TRBV6-5 to TRBJ2-7; no firm D call. The CDR3 extends over 13 amino acids. The V end was cut by 3 bases, the J end by 3 bases, with 9 bases between. CDR1 is MNHEY, CDR2 SVGAGI, per germline. CDR3 sequence (DNA): TGTGCCAGCAGTTATGTTCCAGGCTACGAGCAGTACTTC. Its translation: CASSYVPGYEQYF.